The 25 T cell receptor beta chains below all came from one sample that was sequenced in a study of blood T cell repertoires in COVID-19. The method was immunoSEQ multiplex PCR; TCRdb's version includes in-frame clones alone and lacks a portion of them. The sample includes approximately 180,000 clones, 80% to 90% of them seen just once. Specimen: peripheral blood. The receptors come from a human donor with active or convalescent COVID-19. The donor label of this sample is uncertain.

This rearrangement joins TRBV5-4 to TRBJ1-2, with D tentatively TRBD1 (5 bases). Germline V gives CDR1 SGHNT, CDR2 YYREEE (reference sequence). This CDR3 region has 15 residues. The V gene lost 0 bases and the J gene lost 8 bases, with 17 bases spanning the gap. CDR3 amino acids: CASSLVGGSSRGYTF. The CDR3 region has the DNA TGTGCCAGCAGCTTGGTTGGGGGGTCTTCAAGGGGCTACACCTTC.

Written as DNA, the CDR3 is TGTGCCAGCAGCCCGACGGGTGGCGGGAGCCTCAATGAGCAGTTCTTC. It codes for CASSPTGGGSLNEQFF. V is TRBV5-4 and J is TRBJ2-1, with TRBD2 identical over 7 bases. Germline loops: CDR1 SGHNT, CDR2 YYREEE (reference sequence). This CDR3 has 16 residues. The J segment lost 6 bases and the V segment lost 4 bases, leaving 13 bases of the junction unmatched.

This clone appeared once. The J gene is TRBJ1-3, the V gene TRBV6-6; 8 bases align to TRBD1. Germline V gene data show CDR1 as MNHNY and CDR2 as SVGAGI (reference sequence). The junction had 9 bases not matched to a gene; V was cut back by 5 bases and J by 3 bases. CDR3 length: 16 residues. The CDR3 bases are TGTGCCAGCAGTCGACGGGGCAGGGGGCTTGGAAACACCATATATTTT. This gives the protein CASSRRGRGLGNTIYF.

The chain recombines TRBV4-3 with TRBJ1-1, with 9 bases identical to TRBD1. This CDR3 is 19 amino acids long. Germline CDR1 LGHNA, CDR2 YSLEER. V lost 0 bases to trimming and J lost 1 base; unmatched junction nucleotides: 12. The CDR3 DNA reads TGCGCCAGCAGCCAAGATTGGCTAGGACAGGGGAGAAGGAACACTGAAGCTTTCTTT. Its translation: CASSQDWLGQGRRNTEAFF.

The chain links TRBV2 to TRBJ2-3; D may be TRBD1 (5 bases). The CDR3 totals 15 residues. Trimming removed 8 bases from V and 0 bases from J, with 15 bases in between. CDR1 is SNHLY and CDR2 is FYNNEI in the germline V gene. CDR3 DNA sequence: TGTGCCAGCGGAGAACAGGCATCTAGCACAGATACGCAGTATTTT. It is translated as CASGEQASSTDTQYF.

This chain connects TRBV5-1 to TRBJ2-7, with 16 bases fitting TRBD2. There are 19 residues in the CDR3. V dropped 3 bases and J dropped 0; count of bases not matched to a gene: 9. Germline CDR1 reads SGHRS; CDR2 reads YFSETQ. The CDR3 DNA reads TGCGCCAGCAGCTCGACGTCGGGACTAGCGGGAGGGCACTCCTACGAGCAGTACTTC. This sequence encodes CASSSTSGLAGGHSYEQYF.

The rearrangement uses TRBV5-1 and TRBJ2-7, with TRBD1 identical over 7 bases. The CDR3 runs 15 residues. The V gene end was trimmed by 4 bases and the J gene end by 0 bases; junction bases not matched to a gene: 7. Germline-derived CDR1 and CDR2 are SGHRS and YFSETQ. The DNA of the CDR3 is TGCGCCAGCAGCCACCACGAGGGGGCCTCCTACGAGCAGTACTTC. Its protein product is CASSHHEGASYEQYF.

The CDR3 region has the DNA TGTGCCAGCAGCTGGTCAGGGGGCGTCTATGGCTACACCTTC. Translating gives CASSWSGGVYGYTF. The gene calls are TRBV5-6 and TRBJ1-2; 8 bases are shared with TRBD1. V was clipped by 3 bases and J by 4 bases; unmatched bases: 5. The germline V gene has CDR1 SGHDT and CDR2 YYEEEE. The CDR3 has 14 amino acids.

V usage is TRBV7-9 and J usage is TRBJ1-4; D ambiguous. Germline assignment: CDR1 SEHNR and CDR2 FQNEAQ (reference sequence). Trimming cost V 6 bases and J 8 bases, with 10 bases left between them. The CDR3 runs 12 residues. CDR3 sequence: CASRTLEEKLFF. The DNA for the CDR3 is TGTGCCAGCAGAACTCTCGAGGAAAAACTGTTTTTT.

This clone was counted a few times. The chain recombines TRBV2 with TRBJ2-2; the match to TRBD2 covers 12 bases. The CDR3 covers 15 residues. V shed 6 bases, J shed 4 bases, and the junction held 3 bases outside the gene matches. Germline V gives CDR1 SNHLY, CDR2 FYNNEI. CDR3 nucleotides: TGTGCCAGCAGCCAGGGACTAGCGGGCACCGGGGAGCTGTTTTTT. Translating gives CASSQGLAGTGELFF.

The V call is TRBV11-3, the J call TRBJ2-1; no reliable D call. This CDR3 has 16 residues. Trimming removed 0 bases from V and 0 bases from J, with 9 bases in between. The germline gives CDR1 SGHNT, CDR2 YENEEA. The CDR3 sequence is CASSLDPIPSYNEQFF. In DNA, the CDR3 is TGTGCCAGCAGCTTAGATCCTATACCCTCCTACAATGAGCAGTTCTTC. Combining the CDR3 with reference TRBV11-3 and TRBJ2-1 gives the whole variable domain EAGVVQSPRYKIIEKKQPVAFWCNPISGHNTLYWYLQNLGQGPELLIRYENEEAVDDSQLPKDRFSAERLKGVDSTLKIQPAELGDSAVYLCASSLDPIPSYNEQFFGPGTRLTVL.

V usage is TRBV19 and J usage is TRBJ2-2, with 11 bases that match TRBD2. Losses at the gene ends were 3 bases for V and 8 bases for J; bases not matched to a gene: 20. Germline V CDR1 and CDR2: LNHDA, SQIVND (reference sequence). The CDR3 runs to 20 residues. This CDR3 is CASSIQGSQTSGTFWGELFF. The CDR3 DNA sequence: TGTGCCAGTAGTATCCAGGGATCCCAGACTAGCGGGACGTTTTGGGGGGAGCTGTTTTTT.

The rearrangement joins TRBV18 to TRBJ2-1, with TRBD2 matching 12 bases. J was trimmed by 7 bases and V by 2 bases; bases with no gene match: 6. The germline V gene has CDR1 KGHSH and CDR2 LQKENI. This CDR3 region has 16 residues. The chain's CDR3 is CASSPRGLAGGNEQFF. CDR3 sequence (DNA): TGTGCCAGCTCACCAAGGGGGCTAGCGGGAGGGAATGAGCAGTTCTTC.

V and J are TRBV7-3 and TRBJ2-1, with 16 bases identical to TRBD2. The V gene's germline CDR1 is SGHTA and CDR2 FQGTGA. The length of the CDR3 is 18 residues. Trimming at V came to 2 bases and at J to 5 bases, leaving 6 bases not matched to a gene. The CDR3 DNA sequence: TGTGCCAGCAGCTTATGGGGACTAGCGGGAGGGGCGAACAATGAGCAGTTCTTC. Protein sequence: CASSLWGLAGGANNEQFF. Complete variable domain (other parts from reference TRBV7-3 and TRBJ2-1): GAGVSQTPSNKVTEKGKYVELRCDPISGHTALYWYRQSLGQGPEFLIYFQGTGAADDSGLPNDRFFAVRPEGSVSTLKIQRTERGDSAVYLCASSLWGLAGGANNEQFFGPGTRLTVL.

The rearrangement joins TRBV24-1 to TRBJ1-2, with 10 bases lining up with TRBD1. Germline values: CDR1 KGHDR, CDR2 SFDVKD. The CDR3 extends over 16 amino acids. J gave up 1 base and V 4 bases, and 5 bases lay outside the gene matches. CDR3 protein: CATSERTGGGNYGYTF. CDR3 DNA sequence: TGTGCCACCAGTGAGCGGACAGGGGGAGGTAACTATGGCTACACCTTC.

The chain recombines TRBV7-2 with TRBJ2-4, with 7 bases identical to TRBD2. This CDR3 comprises 17 residues. V lost 3 bases, J lost 7 bases, and 15 bases stayed unmatched. Germline V gene lookup returns CDR1 SGHTA and CDR2 FQGNSA. The DNA of the CDR3 is TGTGCCAGCAGCTTCAGGGCGGGGGATCTAGGTAGGAACATTCAGTACTTC. Encoded protein: CASSFRAGDLGRNIQYF.

The CDR3 spells CASSVAEWGRGSSPLHF. CDR3 DNA: TGTGCCAGCAGCGTAGCCGAGTGGGGCAGGGGAAGTTCACCCCTCCACTTT. This chain connects TRBV9 to TRBJ1-6, with D possibly being TRBD1 (6 bases). Per germline, CDR1 SGDLS and CDR2 YYNGEE. Trimming removed 0 bases at V and 9 bases at J, with 19 bases between. The CDR3 is made up of 17 amino acids.

This clone occurred a few times. V gene TRBV7-3 combines with J gene TRBJ2-1; TRBD2 agrees at 11 bases. This CDR3 comprises 20 residues. J lost 2 bases, V lost 2 bases, and 14 bases had no gene match. CDR1 and CDR2 from the germline V gene are SGHTA and FQGTGA. CDR3 sequence: CASSLPRLAGLPRPYNEQFF. CDR3 nucleotides: TGTGCCAGCAGCTTACCGAGACTAGCGGGATTACCTAGGCCCTACAATGAGCAGTTCTTC.

The rearrangement joins TRBV7-9 to TRBJ2-7; TRBD1 aligns across 7 bases. From germline, CDR1 is SEHNR and CDR2 FQNEAQ (reference sequence). With V trimmed by 4 bases and J by 12 bases, 12 bases remained unmatched. The CDR3 extends over 13 amino acids. In DNA form, the CDR3 reads TGTGCCAGCAGCTCCAACCCGACAGGGTCGCCGTACTTC. Its protein product is CASSSNPTGSPYF.

The chain is built from TRBV2 and TRBJ2-3; D call uncertain. The CDR3 loop spans 14 amino acids. Per germline, CDR1 SNHLY and CDR2 FYNNEI. V was clipped by 1 base and J by 1 base, with 6 bases between them. The chain's CDR3 is CASSEGTGTDTQYF. CDR3 nucleotides: TGTGCCAGCAGTGAAGGAACAGGCACAGATACGCAGTATTTT.

Regarding this clone: This sample also contains other DNA sequences that code for the same CDR3. The chain joins TRBV24-1 to TRBJ1-2; TRBD1 agrees at 10 bases. CDR3 size: 15 residues. Germline V lookup: CDR1 KGHDR, CDR2 SFDVKD. The V and J ends lost 3 bases and 2 bases, in that order; junction bases with no gene match: 2. The DNA for the CDR3 is TGTGCCACCAGTGATCCGGGACAGGGGAACTATGGCTACACCTTC. Translating gives CATSDPGQGNYGYTF.

The V call is TRBV15, the J call TRBJ2-1; 9 bases fit TRBD2. The CDR3 is 15 amino acids. After removal of 1 base from V and 9 bases from J, the junction contained 7 bases not matched to a gene. From germline, CDR1 is LNHNV and CDR2 YYDKDF (reference sequence). The CDR3 protein is CATSRVGTSSGEQFF. The CDR3 nucleotides read TGTGCCACCAGCAGAGTGGGGACTAGCTCGGGTGAGCAGTTCTTC. Full variable domain (missing parts from reference TRBV15 and TRBJ2-1): DAMVIQNPRYQVTQFGKPVTLSCSQTLNHNVMYWYQQKSSQAPKLLFHYYDKDFNNEADTPDNFQSRRPNTSFCFLDIRSPGLGDTAMYLCATSRVGTSSGEQFFGPGTRLTVL.

This sequence joins TRBV18 and TRBJ2-1, with 7 positions matching TRBD2. The J segment lost 10 bases and the V segment lost 0 bases, leaving 0 bases of the junction unmatched. This CDR3 is built from 12 residues. Germline values: CDR1 KGHSH, CDR2 LQKENI. CDR3 sequence (DNA): TGTGCCAGCTCACCACCGCGGGGGGAGCAGTTCTTC. Residues: CASSPPRGEQFF.

The chain is built from TRBV29-1 and TRBJ1-1, with 8 bases identical to TRBD1. Germline V lookup: CDR1 SQVTM, CDR2 ANQGSEA. V shed 7 bases, J shed 5 bases, and the junction held 9 bases outside the gene matches. The CDR3 runs to 13 residues. As DNA, the CDR3 is TGCAGCGACGGGACAGGTAGAGGGACTGAAGCTTTCTTT. Translated: CSDGTGRGTEAFF.

The chain links TRBV9 to TRBJ2-7; 8 bases line up with TRBD1. This CDR3 spans 16 amino acids. The germline V gene encodes CDR1 SGDLS and CDR2 YYNGEE. Trimming cost V 4 bases and J 1 base; bases outside gene matches: 10. CDR3 DNA sequence: TGTGCCAGCAGCAGAGGACAGGGTCAATCGTCCTACGAGCAGTACTTC. Amino acid sequence: CASSRGQGQSSYEQYF.